These 8 T cell receptor beta chains were all obtained from the same sample, sequenced in a study of blood T cell repertoires in COVID-19. Assay: immunoSEQ multiplex PCR; the TCRdb copy retains only in-frame clones and omits some. Among 70,000 to 75,000 clones listed, just under 85% were seen once. The specimen sequenced was peripheral blood. The receptors shown here come from a man between 70 and 80 years old with acute or convalescent COVID-19.

The chain couples TRBV12-5 to TRBJ1-1, with a possible D match to TRBD1 (5 bases). The V gene's germline CDR1 is LGHNT and CDR2 FRNRAP. The length of the CDR3 is 15 residues. Between the trimmed V and J ends, which lost 4 bases and 2 bases, there was a span of 14 bases. The CDR3 DNA follows: TGTGCTAGTGGTTCTCACCTGACAGTTAACACTGAAGCTTTCTTT. Amino acid sequence: CASGSHLTVNTEAFF.

This clone was seen once. This sequence joins TRBV3-1 (or the pseudogene TRBV3-2) and TRBJ2-5; D is unclear. The CDR3 is 11 amino acids. Germline V gives CDR1 LGHDT, CDR2 YNNKEL (reference sequence). V lost 1 base to trimming and J lost 14 bases, with 11 bases between them. The CDR3 region has the DNA TGTGCCAGCAGCCAAGGTGGCTATAGCTACTTC. Translation: CASSQGGYSYF.

V is TRBV6-5 and J is TRBJ1-5; 7 nucleotides line up with TRBD1. Germline CDR1 is MNHEY and CDR2 is SVGAGI. V was pared by 6 bases and J by 4 bases, with 6 bases of the junction left unmatched. This CDR3 has 14 residues. Here the CDR3 reads CASSMSGGNQPQHF. The CDR3 nucleotides read TGTGCCAGCAGCATGTCAGGGGGGAATCAGCCCCAGCATTTT.

The DNA of the CDR3 is TGCGCCAGCAGAGGGGCACGAAAAGAGACCCAGTACTTC. Amino acid sequence: CASRGARKETQYF. J is TRBJ2-5 and V is TRBV10-1; D is perhaps TRBD1 (5 bases). Germline CDR1 is WNHNN and CDR2 is SYGVQD (reference sequence). V gave up 6 bases and J gave up 3 bases, with 11 bases separating them. The CDR3 spans 13 residues.

This rearrangement joins TRBV6-4 to TRBJ2-1; 16 bases agree with TRBD2. The CDR3 is 19 amino acids. Germline values: CDR1 MRHNA, CDR2 SNTAGT. V lost 0 bases and J lost 6; bases outside the gene matches: 8. CDR3 sequence: CASSDSTGLAGGFANEQFF. The CDR3 DNA sequence: TGTGCCAGCAGTGACTCGACGGGACTAGCGGGAGGGTTTGCCAATGAGCAGTTCTTC.

The chain combines TRBV16 with TRBJ1-3; D is possibly TRBD1 (5 bases). This CDR3 comprises 16 residues. Deletions cut 0 bases from V and 2 bases from J, with 11 bases between. CDR1 is KGHSY and CDR2 is FQNENV in the germline V gene. The CDR3 DNA follows: TGTGCCAGCAGCCAATCGCGCCGACAGACTGGAAACACCATATATTTT. Translated: CASSQSRRQTGNTIYF.

The rearrangement joins TRBV10-3 to TRBJ2-5, with a weak D call TRBD2 (6 bases). Between the trimmed V and J ends, which lost 10 bases and 5 bases, there was a span of 26 bases. Germline V gene lookup returns CDR1 ENHRY and CDR2 SYGVKD. The CDR3 spans 16 residues. The CDR3 DNA is TGTGCCACCTCCACTACAGTAGGGGAACGGGAGGAGACCCAGTACTTC. As protein: CATSTTVGEREETQYF.

The chain uses TRBV7-8 and TRBJ1-4, with unresolved D. CDR3 size: 13 residues. Trimming took off 4 bases at V and 8 bases at J, with 11 bases between the two ends. The germline gives CDR1 SGHVS, CDR2 FQNEAQ. CDR3 sequence: CASSSGREEKLFF. In nucleotides, the CDR3 is TGTGCCAGCAGCTCTGGGCGAGAAGAAAAACTGTTTTTT.